This TCR beta chain was obtained from a study of blood T cell repertoires in COVID-19. Looking at the study overall: PBMCs, B-cell-depleted T cells, or T cells provided the cDNA or gDNA that made up the material.

Participants' reported clinical history set cohort assignment. Produced via immunoSEQ multiplex PCR; TCRdb's table is partial and in-frame only. The table lists 200,000 to 300,000 clones, roughly 88% of them singletons. Deletions cut 1 base from V and 8 bases from J, with 9 bases between. The CDR3 runs 13 residues. The sample was PBMCs or T cells enriched from blood (not recorded which). The V call is TRBV12-3 or TRBV12-4, the J call TRBJ1-5; D remains ambiguous. The origin of this receptor is a woman aged 40 to 55 with acute COVID-19. CDR3 DNA: TGTGCCAGCAGTTTAGGGCAAACCAAGCCCCAGCATTTT. Its translation: CASSLGQTKPQHF.